Each of the 13 T cell receptor beta chains below was sequenced from the same sample in a study of T cell repertoires in cytomegalovirus infection (dated by TCRdb to between 2018 and 2020). Sequencing used an Illumina HiSeq 1500. TCRdb passed the public sequencing reads through fastp at Q25 and MiXCR, retaining productive beta sequences. Every entry covers one CDR3 protein and lists the most common genes and DNA from its rows. In this sample the table shows more than 200,000 distinct CDR3 sequences, roughly 10% of which occur a single time. Jointly, the top ten make up approximately 16% of the sample. The sequencing sample was made of PBMCs. These receptors were taken from a human donor in good health (CMV status not recorded). Some clones in this sample may be carry-over from other donors' samples.

This clonotype was detected many times. The chain links TRBV7-2 to TRBJ2-7, with D unresolved. This CDR3 is 14 amino acids long. The ends were cut back, 3 bases at V and 5 bases at J, with 14 bases in the middle. The germline gives CDR1 SGHTA, CDR2 FQGNSA. DNA of the CDR3: TGTGCCAGCAGCTTCCGCCCATTTACCCACGAGCAGTACTTC. It translates to CASSFRPFTHEQYF.

The chain combines TRBV20-1 with TRBJ2-1, with D perhaps assigned TRBD1 or TRBD2 (5 bases each). This CDR3 contains 15 residues. The V gene lost 6 bases and the J gene lost 3 bases, with 18 bases spanning the gap. CDR1 is DFQATT and CDR2 is SNEGSKA in the germline V gene (reference sequence). The CDR3 sequence is CSALVLAGSYNEQFF. The CDR3 coding sequence is TGCAGTGCCTTGGTTTTGGCAGGGAGCTACAATGAGCAGTTCTTC.

This sequence joins TRBV12-5 and TRBJ1-6; D is possibly TRBD1 (6 bases). Germline V gene sequence: CDR1 LGHNT, CDR2 FRNRAP. This CDR3 contains 13 residues. V lost 9 bases and J lost 7, with 13 bases in between. The CDR3 sequence: CASAGTRNSPLHF. Here the CDR3 DNA reads TGTGCTAGCGCCGGGACAAGAAATTCACCCCTCCACTTT.

This chain joins TRBV3-1 and TRBJ1-6, with D possibly being TRBD1 (5 bases). The CDR3 spans 16 residues. Germline values: CDR1 LGHDT, CDR2 YNNKEL (reference sequence). Trimming took off 1 base at V and 7 bases at J, with 14 bases between the two ends. CDR3 coding DNA: TGTGCCAGCAGCCAAGTCGTTGGGACTGGCAATTCACCCCTCCACTTT. This gives the protein CASSQVVGTGNSPLHF. The full variable domain, in which reference TRBV3-1 and TRBJ1-6 provide the parts outside the CDR3, is DTAVSQTPKYLVTQMGNDKSIKCEQNLGHDTMYWYKQDSKKFLKIMFSYNNKELIINETVPNRFSPKSPDKAHLNLHINSLELGDSAVYFCASSQVVGTGNSPLHFGNGTRLTVT.

The table lists this clonotype with many counts. V gene TRBV19 combines with J gene TRBJ2-5, with 8 nucleotides matching TRBD2. Germline CDR1 is LNHDA and CDR2 is SQIVND (reference sequence). V was pared by 6 bases and J by 4 bases, with 7 bases of the junction left unmatched. The CDR3 loop spans 14 amino acids. The CDR3 nucleotides are TGTGCCAGTAGCGAACGGACTAGCCGAGAGACCCAGTACTTC. Residues: CASSERTSRETQYF.

This clonotype has a handful of counts. DNA for the CDR3: TGCAGCGTTGAACCTTTTAGGGGAGTAAACATTCAGTACTTC. Amino acids: CSVEPFRGVNIQYF. The gene calls are TRBV29-1 and TRBJ2-4; D assignment may be TRBD1 or TRBD2 (5 bases each). V lost 2 bases and J 6 bases, leaving 14 bases between the germline ends. The germline V gene encodes CDR1 SQVTM and CDR2 ANQGSEA. The CDR3 runs to 14 residues. The whole variable domain, filled in from reference TRBV29-1 and TRBJ2-4, reads SAVISQKPSRDICQRGTSLTIQCQVDSQVTMMFWYRQQPGQSLTLIATANQGSEATYESGFVIDKFPISRPNLTFSTLTVSNMSPEDSSIYLCSVEPFRGVNIQYFGAGTRLSVL.

This clonotype has a count of ten or more. The CDR3 spells CASSFRSDTQYF. CDR3 in DNA: TGTGCCAGCAGCTTTCGTTCAGATACGCAGTATTTT. The chain links TRBV7-9 to TRBJ2-3; no reliable D call. Germline assignment: CDR1 SEHNR and CDR2 FQNEAQ (reference sequence). This CDR3 is built from 12 residues. Trimming removed 3 bases at V and 4 bases at J, with 5 bases between.

The chain employs TRBV20-1 and TRBJ1-2; 7 bases line up with TRBD1. V lost 6 bases, J lost 0 bases, and 13 bases stayed unmatched. The CDR3 covers 16 residues. Germline CDR1 DFQATT, CDR2 SNEGSKA (reference sequence). This CDR3 reads CSAVPRTGFTNYGYTF. CDR3 nucleotide sequence: TGCAGTGCCGTTCCTAGGACAGGATTTACTAACTATGGCTACACCTTC.

In its sample, this clonotype was seen many times. This chain uses TRBV7-2 with TRBJ2-5, with a weak D call TRBD2 (5 bases). Trimming removed 3 bases at V and 5 bases at J, with 13 bases between. The germline gives CDR1 SGHTA, CDR2 FQGNSA. This CDR3 is built from 14 residues. The CDR3 DNA reads as TGTGCCAGCAGCTTGACGAGGGCGGGCGAGACCCAGTACTTC. Protein sequence: CASSLTRAGETQYF.

The table lists this clonotype with many counts. This chain connects TRBV7-3 to TRBJ1-2; D is ambiguous. Looked up from germline, CDR1 is SGHTA and CDR2 is FQGTGA. V lost 3 bases to trimming and J lost 4 bases, with 12 bases between them. CDR3 length: 14 amino acids. Here the CDR3 reads CASSFAQAPYGYTF. The CDR3 nucleotides are TGTGCCAGCAGCTTCGCCCAGGCCCCCTATGGCTACACCTTC.

This clonotype was seen repeatedly, ten times or more. The chain has TRBV12-5 and TRBJ2-7; no firm D call. There are 12 residues in the CDR3. V lost 6 bases, J lost 4 bases, and 10 bases lay in between. Per the germline V gene, CDR1 is LGHNT and CDR2 is FRNRAP. CDR3 bases: TGTGCTAGTGGCCCTCGTTGGTACGAGCAGTACTTC. Its protein product is CASGPRWYEQYF.

This clonotype has at least ten counts. This chain joins TRBV6-1 and TRBJ2-7; 8 bases match TRBD1. The CDR3 spans 13 residues. Germline V gene lookup returns CDR1 MNHNS and CDR2 SASEGT. V was clipped by 4 bases and J by 4 bases; unmatched bases: 3. CDR3 bases: TGTGCCAGCAGTGCTACAGGGGGGTACGAGCAGTACTTC. Its translation: CASSATGGYEQYF.

The chain employs TRBV7-9 and TRBJ2-2, with D perhaps TRBD2 (6 bases). The V and J ends lost 6 bases and 4 bases respectively, with 12 bases between them. In germline, CDR1 is SEHNR, CDR2 FQNEAQ (reference sequence). This CDR3 spans 14 amino acids. For the CDR3, the DNA is TGTGCCAGCAGTCATTATAGCGGCACCGGGGAGCTGTTTTTT. It encodes CASSHYSGTGELFF.